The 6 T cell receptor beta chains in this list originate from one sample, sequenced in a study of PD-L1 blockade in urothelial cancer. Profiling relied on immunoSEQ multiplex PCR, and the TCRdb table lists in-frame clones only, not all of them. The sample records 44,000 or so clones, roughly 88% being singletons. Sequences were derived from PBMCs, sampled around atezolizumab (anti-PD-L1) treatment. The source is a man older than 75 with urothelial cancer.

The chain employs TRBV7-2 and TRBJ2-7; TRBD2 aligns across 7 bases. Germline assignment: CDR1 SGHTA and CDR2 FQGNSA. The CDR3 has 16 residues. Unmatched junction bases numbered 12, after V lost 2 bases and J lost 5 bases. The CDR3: CASSLQPGGIGDEQYF. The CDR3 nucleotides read TGTGCCAGCAGCTTACAACCGGGAGGCATCGGGGACGAGCAGTACTTC.

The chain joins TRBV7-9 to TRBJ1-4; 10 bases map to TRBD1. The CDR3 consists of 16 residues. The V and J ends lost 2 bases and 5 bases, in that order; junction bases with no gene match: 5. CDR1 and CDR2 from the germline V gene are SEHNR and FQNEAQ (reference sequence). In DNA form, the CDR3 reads TGTGCCAGCAGCTTATGGCTGGACAGGGGGAATGAAAAACTGTTTTTT. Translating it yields CASSLWLDRGNEKLFF.

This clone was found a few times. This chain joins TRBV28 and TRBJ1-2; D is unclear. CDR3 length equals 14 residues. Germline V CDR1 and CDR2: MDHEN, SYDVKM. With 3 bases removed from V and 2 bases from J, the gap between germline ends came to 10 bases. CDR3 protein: CASSFGEWNYGYTF. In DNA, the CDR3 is TGTGCCAGCAGTTTCGGGGAATGGAACTATGGCTACACCTTC.

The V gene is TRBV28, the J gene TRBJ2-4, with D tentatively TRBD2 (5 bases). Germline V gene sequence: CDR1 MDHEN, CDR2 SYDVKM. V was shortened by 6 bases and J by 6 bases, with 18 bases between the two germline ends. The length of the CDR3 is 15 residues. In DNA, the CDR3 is TGTGCCAGCAGCACCCCGCGGGCAGGAAGAAACATTCAGTACTTC. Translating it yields CASSTPRAGRNIQYF.

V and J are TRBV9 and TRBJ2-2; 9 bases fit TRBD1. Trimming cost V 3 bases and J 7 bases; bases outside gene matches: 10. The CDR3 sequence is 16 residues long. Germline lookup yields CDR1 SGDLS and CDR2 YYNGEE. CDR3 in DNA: TGTGCCAGCAGCGGGGGGACAGGGAAGTTGATCGGGGAGCTGTTTTTT. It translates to CASSGGTGKLIGELFF.

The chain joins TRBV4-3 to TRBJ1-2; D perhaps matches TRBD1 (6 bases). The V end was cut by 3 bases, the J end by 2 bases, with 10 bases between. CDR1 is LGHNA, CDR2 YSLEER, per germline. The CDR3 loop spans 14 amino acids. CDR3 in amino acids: CASSHRDKNYGYTF. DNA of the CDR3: TGCGCCAGCAGCCACAGGGACAAAAACTATGGCTACACCTTC.